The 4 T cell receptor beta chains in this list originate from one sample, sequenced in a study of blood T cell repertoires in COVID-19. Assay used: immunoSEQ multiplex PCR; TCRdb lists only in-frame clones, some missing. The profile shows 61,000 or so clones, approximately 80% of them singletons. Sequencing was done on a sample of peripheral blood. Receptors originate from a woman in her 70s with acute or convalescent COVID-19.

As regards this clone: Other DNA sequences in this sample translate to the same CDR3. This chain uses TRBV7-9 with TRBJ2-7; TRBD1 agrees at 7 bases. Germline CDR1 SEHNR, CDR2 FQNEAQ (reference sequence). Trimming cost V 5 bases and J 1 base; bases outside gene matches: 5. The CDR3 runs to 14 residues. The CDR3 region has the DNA TGTGCCAGCAGCCTAGAGACAGGGTCCTACGAGCAGTACTTC. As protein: CASSLETGSYEQYF.

The CDR3 nucleotides read TGTGCCAGCAGCCAAGACAGGGCCACAGATACGCAGTATTTT. Translation gives CASSQDRATDTQYF. The chain has TRBV14 and TRBJ2-3, with D perhaps TRBD1 (5 bases). The CDR3 is 14 amino acids. V gave up 0 bases and J gave up 2 bases, with 6 bases separating them. Germline-derived CDR1 and CDR2 are SGHDN and FVKESK.

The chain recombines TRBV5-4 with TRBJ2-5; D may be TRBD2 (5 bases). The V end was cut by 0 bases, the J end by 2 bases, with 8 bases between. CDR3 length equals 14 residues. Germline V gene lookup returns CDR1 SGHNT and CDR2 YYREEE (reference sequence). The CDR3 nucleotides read TGTGCCAGCAGCTTGGGAGGGCGGCAAGAGACCCAGTACTTC. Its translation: CASSLGGRQETQYF.

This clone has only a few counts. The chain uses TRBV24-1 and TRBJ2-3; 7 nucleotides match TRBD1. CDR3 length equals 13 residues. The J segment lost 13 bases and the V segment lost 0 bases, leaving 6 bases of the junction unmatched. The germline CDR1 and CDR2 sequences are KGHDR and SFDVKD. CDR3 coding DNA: TGTGCCACCAGTGATTTGAATGACAGGGAGAAGTATTTT. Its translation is CATSDLNDREKYF.